This T cell receptor beta chain appears in the sequencing data of a study of human T cells and chemical hapten exposure. Indicated time point: patch test 2, 6 weeks after DPC sensitization. Noted treatment: therapeutic diphenylcyclopropenone sensitization with weekly scalp DPC. The table lists this clonotype with many counts. The library tagged each cDNA molecule with unique molecular identifiers. TCRdb re-called the RACE reads through MiXCR, storing one row per CDR3 protein. The table includes hundreds of thousands of distinct CDR3 sequences, about 6.9% detected once. The trim removed 4 bases at V and 8 bases at J, leaving 11 bases unmatched. Germline CDR1 MNHNY, CDR2 SVGAGI (reference sequence). The CDR3 extends over 15 amino acids.

This TCR derives from a woman in her late teens or twenties with alopecia areata. Some clones in this sample may be carry-over from other donors' samples. The sample here was whole blood, taken in connection with sensitization to the hapten diphenylcyclopropenone (DPC). J is TRBJ1-2 and V is TRBV6-6; 9 bases are shared with TRBD1. CDR3 coding DNA: TGTGCCAGCAGTTCAAACCACAGGGGGCTGATCGGCTACACCTTC. Translating it yields CASSSNHRGLIGYTF.